The 24 T cell receptor beta chains below come from one sample, sequenced in a study of shared clonotypes between healthy human individuals. Generated by immunoSEQ multiplex PCR, the TCRdb table keeps only in-frame clones and is missing some. The data contain approximately 1.4 million clones, under 99% of them singletons. Sequenced material: naive CD4+ T cells sorted from blood. Subset described: CD45RA+ positively selected. The receptors stem from a man younger than 40 in good health.

This chain links TRBV18 with TRBJ2-7, with a tentative D call TRBD1 (5 bases). V was shortened by 0 bases and J by 3 bases, with 15 bases between the two germline ends. The CDR3 totals 16 residues. Germline CDR1 and CDR2: KGHSH and LQKENI. CDR3 bases: TGTGCCAGCTCACCACCGGGCGCCAGGGTTCACTACGAGCAGTACTTC. It encodes CASSPPGARVHYEQYF.

The chain has TRBV4-2 and TRBJ2-4, with a possible D match to TRBD2 (7 bases). This CDR3 has 15 residues. The germline gives CDR1 LGHNA, CDR2 YNFKEQ. The ends were cut back, 1 base at V and 3 bases at J, with 10 bases in the middle. CDR3 nucleotides: TGTGCCAGCAGCCAAGGAGGGGGGGGCAAAAACATTCAGTACTTC. Encoded protein: CASSQGGGGKNIQYF.

The V gene is TRBV30, the J gene TRBJ1-2; D call uncertain. Trimming stripped 0 bases from V and 4 bases from J, with 24 bases between. The CDR3 is 18 amino acids. Germline loops: CDR1 GTSNPN, CDR2 SVGIG (reference sequence). CDR3 protein: CAWSVPRLAVFGSYGYTF. The CDR3 DNA reads as TGTGCCTGGAGTGTTCCTCGGCTAGCTGTCTTCGGGAGCTATGGCTACACCTTC.

This rearrangement joins TRBV27 to TRBJ2-7; D gene uncertain. V was clipped by 3 bases and J by 2 bases, with 8 bases between them. Germline V gives CDR1 MNHEY, CDR2 SMNVEV (reference sequence). This CDR3 has 13 residues. As DNA, the CDR3 is TGTGCCAGCAGTTTTTCTGATCCCTACGAGCAGTACTTC. It encodes CASSFSDPYEQYF.

The chain uses TRBV28 and TRBJ1-1, with D uncertain. The CDR3 runs 11 residues. Looked up from germline, CDR1 is MDHEN and CDR2 is SYDVKM. Trimming stripped 11 bases from V and 10 bases from J, with 17 bases between. The CDR3, as DNA: TGTGCCGCAACGACCGGATTCGGAGCTTTCTTT. It specifies CAATTGFGAFF.

The J gene is TRBJ2-1, the V gene TRBV29-1, with D hard to call. This CDR3 comprises 12 residues. Germline lookup yields CDR1 SQVTM and CDR2 ANQGSEA. Trimming cost V 6 bases and J 8 bases, with 14 bases left between them. The CDR3 sequence is CSVDTVVDEQFF. CDR3 sequence (DNA): TGCAGCGTCGACACGGTCGTCGATGAGCAGTTCTTC.

The gene calls are TRBV29-1 and TRBJ2-7; D possibly uses TRBD1 or TRBD2 (5 bases each). CDR1 SQVTM and CDR2 ANQGSEA come from the germline V gene. V lost 0 bases to trimming and J lost 2 bases, with 11 bases between them. CDR3 length: 14 amino acids. CDR3 sequence: CSVEDRVGAYEQYF. The CDR3 DNA reads as TGCAGCGTTGAAGACAGGGTCGGGGCCTACGAGCAGTACTTC.

V usage is TRBV9 and J usage is TRBJ2-1, with TRBD2 identical over 8 bases. The CDR3 is 15 amino acids. Germline V CDR1 and CDR2: SGDLS, YYNGEE. Trimming removed 4 bases from V and 5 bases from J; junction bases left unmatched: 8. The CDR3 is CASSQLAAGDNEQFF. The CDR3 nucleotides read TGTGCCAGCAGCCAACTAGCGGCAGGGGACAATGAGCAGTTCTTC.

The chain uses TRBV9 and TRBJ2-7; TRBD1 agrees at 8 bases. Looked up from germline, CDR1 is SGDLS and CDR2 is YYNGEE. The CDR3 runs to 14 residues. V was pared by 4 bases and J by 6 bases, with 9 bases of the junction left unmatched. CDR3 nucleotides: TGTGCCAGCAGCAGACGACAGGGGCTCGGCGAGCAGTACTTC. It yields the protein CASSRRQGLGEQYF. The whole variable domain, remainder taken from reference TRBV9 and TRBJ2-7, is DSGVTQTPKHLITATGQRVTLRCSPRSGDLSVYWYQQSLDQGLQFLIQYYNGEERAKGNILERFSAQQFPDLHSELNLSSLELGDSALYFCASSRRQGLGEQYFGPGTRLTVT.

This chain connects TRBV6-1 to TRBJ1-1; D is unresolved. The V end was cut by 6 bases, the J end by 7 bases, with 6 bases between. The length of the CDR3 is 10 residues. The germline V gene has CDR1 MNHNS and CDR2 SASEGT. This chain's CDR3 is CASRDREAFF. The CDR3 coding sequence is TGTGCCAGCAGAGACCGTGAAGCTTTCTTT.

Turning to this clone: This same CDR3 is encoded by further DNA sequences in the sample. The rearrangement links TRBV5-1 to TRBJ2-5; TRBD1 or TRBD2 may be the D gene (6 bases each). V was pared by 4 bases and J by 1 base, with 11 bases between. This CDR3 has 14 residues. Germline CDR1 reads SGHRS; CDR2 reads YFSETQ. CDR3 in amino acids: CASSPGGGQETQYF. CDR3 coding DNA: TGCGCCAGCAGCCCAGGAGGGGGCCAAGAGACCCAGTACTTC.

The CDR3 DNA is TGTGCCAGCAGCCAAGATCCCGGGATCGGAAACACCATATATTTT. Protein product: CASSQDPGIGNTIYF. This chain uses TRBV14 with TRBJ1-3; no clear D. The CDR3 is 15 residues long. CDR1 and CDR2 from the germline V gene are SGHDN and FVKESK. Trimming removed 0 bases at V and 4 bases at J, with 10 bases between.

The V call is TRBV6-1, the J call TRBJ2-1; 9 bases line up with TRBD1. The CDR3 is 13 residues long. Germline CDR1 reads MNHNS; CDR2 reads SASEGT. V lost 7 bases to trimming and J lost 7 bases; unmatched junction nucleotides: 5. The CDR3 loop is CASTGTGRNEQFF. In DNA form, the CDR3 reads TGTGCCAGCACCGGGACAGGGAGGAATGAGCAGTTCTTC.

This rearrangement joins TRBV6-5 to TRBJ1-2; unclear D gene. This CDR3 region has 14 residues. Germline V gene lookup returns CDR1 MNHEY and CDR2 SVGAGI. V was pared by 5 bases and J by 3 bases, with 13 bases between. The CDR3: CASSTTTDYYGYTF. Here the CDR3 DNA reads TGTGCCAGCAGTACTACAACAGACTACTATGGCTACACCTTC.

This clone came up once. The genes are TRBV19 and TRBJ1-1; D is uncertain. CDR3 length: 15 residues. Between the trimmed V and J ends, which lost 0 bases and 4 bases, there was a span of 12 bases. Looked up from germline, CDR1 is LNHDA and CDR2 is SQIVND (reference sequence). The CDR3 loop is CASSIDPGSLTEAFF. DNA of the CDR3: TGTGCCAGTAGTATAGATCCGGGCTCGCTCACTGAAGCTTTCTTT.

V is TRBV5-5 and J is TRBJ2-7, with TRBD1 matching 11 bases. CDR1 and CDR2 (germline): SGHKS, YYEKEE (reference sequence). Losses at the gene ends were 1 base for V and 3 bases for J; bases not matched to a gene: 6. The CDR3 is made up of 16 amino acids. In DNA, the CDR3 is TGTGCCAGCAGCTTGTTAGTGGGGACAGGGGGCTACGAGCAGTACTTC. Encoded protein: CASSLLVGTGGYEQYF. Together with reference TRBV5-5 and TRBJ2-7, the CDR3 gives the full variable domain: DAGVTQSPTHLIKTRGQQVTLRCSPISGHKSVSWYQQVLGQGPQFIFQYYEKEERGRGNFPDRFSARQFPNYSSELNVNALLLGDSALYLCASSLLVGTGGYEQYFGPGTRLTVT.

A note on this clone: One end of the junction varies from germline; a read error may be responsible. The rearrangement links TRBV10-2 to TRBJ2-1, with TRBD2 as a possible D gene (6 bases). CDR1 is WSHSY and CDR2 is SAAADI in the germline V gene. This CDR3 region has 13 residues. The CDR3 region has the DNA TGCGCCAGCAGTGAGTTAGCGGAACGAGCGGCGGTCTTC. It encodes CASSELAERAAVF.

The rearrangement links TRBV5-1 to TRBJ2-1; 8 bases agree with TRBD2. Looked up from germline, CDR1 is SGHRS and CDR2 is YFSETQ. CDR3 length equals 19 residues. Trimming removed 0 bases from V and 1 base from J; junction bases left unmatched: 12. Here the CDR3 reads CASSLVPSGWGTSYNEQFF. In DNA, the CDR3 is TGCGCCAGCAGCTTGGTCCCTAGCGGGTGGGGGACGTCCTACAATGAGCAGTTCTTC.

CDR3 nucleotide sequence: TGTGCCAGCAGACTCGGGACTATGGCGGGAGGGGTCACAGATACGCAGTATTTT. This translates into CASRLGTMAGGVTDTQYF. The chain joins TRBV2 to TRBJ2-3, with TRBD2 matching over 9 bases. The CDR3 consists of 18 residues. The J segment lost 2 bases and the V segment lost 6 bases, leaving 15 bases of the junction unmatched. CDR1 and CDR2 from the germline V gene are SNHLY and FYNNEI. Full variable domain (remainder filled in from reference TRBV2 and TRBJ2-3): EPEVTQTPSHQVTQMGQEVILRCVPISNHLYFYWYRQILGQKVEFLVSFYNNEISEKSEIFDDQFSVERPDGSNFTLKIRSTKLEDSAMYFCASRLGTMAGGVTDTQYFGPGTRLTVL.

The chain uses TRBV6-5 and TRBJ1-2, with 7 bases that match TRBD1. V was pared by 6 bases and J by 8 bases, with 15 bases of the junction left unmatched. Germline V gene sequence: CDR1 MNHEY, CDR2 SVGAGI. The CDR3 extends over 15 amino acids. The DNA for the CDR3 is TGTGCCAGCAGCCTCGGGGGACAGAACTTTCGGGGCTACACCTTC. Residues: CASSLGGQNFRGYTF.

The chain carries TRBV7-2 and TRBJ2-7; 8 bases are a match to TRBD2. CDR1 and CDR2 (germline): SGHTA, FQGNSA. With V trimmed by 5 bases and J by 6 bases, 9 bases remained unmatched. The CDR3 is 14 amino acids. In DNA, the CDR3 is TGTGCCAGCAGCCCGACCCGGGGGGGCGGCGAGCAGTACTTC. As protein: CASSPTRGGGEQYF.

This clone was seen once. The chain employs TRBV9 and TRBJ2-7; 13 bases map to TRBD2. V gave up 6 bases and J gave up 2 bases; unmatched junction bases: 11. This CDR3 contains 17 residues. Germline assignment: CDR1 SGDLS and CDR2 YYNGEE. The CDR3 here is CASTPGTSGNKTYEQYF. In DNA form, the CDR3 reads TGTGCCAGCACCCCAGGGACTAGCGGGAACAAAACCTACGAGCAGTACTTC.

The chain is built from TRBV2 and TRBJ2-5; 9 bases match TRBD2. The germline V gene has CDR1 SNHLY and CDR2 FYNNEI. The CDR3 covers 13 residues. The V segment lost 6 bases and the J segment 5 bases; nucleotides outside the gene matches: 4. The CDR3, as DNA: TGTGCCAGCAGGCGGGAGGGCCGCGAGACCCAGTACTTC. Translated, it gives CASRREGRETQYF. Drawing the rest from reference TRBV2 and TRBJ2-5, the complete variable domain is EPEVTQTPSHQVTQMGQEVILRCVPISNHLYFYWYRQILGQKVEFLVSFYNNEISEKSEIFDDQFSVERPDGSNFTLKIRSTKLEDSAMYFCASRREGRETQYFGPGTRLLVL.

The chain joins TRBV6-6 to TRBJ1-1, with 7 bases fitting TRBD1. Germline CDR1 MNHNY, CDR2 SVGAGI (reference sequence). The CDR3 totals 14 residues. The ends lost 4 bases at V and 2 bases at J; junction bases unmatched: 4. The CDR3 DNA reads as TGTGCCAGCAGTTCAGGGGGGATAAACACTGAAGCTTTCTTT. Amino acids: CASSSGGINTEAFF.